A selection of T cell receptor beta chains follows, all from one sample in a study of cytomegalovirus exposure and HLA in healthy donors. The data were produced by immunoSEQ multiplex PCR, yet TCRdb's version contains in-frame clones alone and is incomplete. In the table there are around 150,000 clones, approximately 85% of which are singletons. The sequencing input was PBMCs. Receptors originate from a man between 18 and 29 years old in good health and CMV-seropositive. Each CDR3 is given with its conserved first and last residue. The D gene is left open where the match is weak. Not all rows give a size; the values are once, few, many and, for expanded clones, a class.

D gene | J gene | V gene | clone size | CDR3 DNA | CDR3 protein
- | TRBJ1-6 | TRBV5-6 | - | TGTGCCAGCTCTCGGCCCCCTCCGGGTAATTCACCCCTCCACTTT | CASSRPPPGNSPLHF
- | TRBJ1-3 | TRBV5-5 | - | TGTGCCAGCAGCTGGACATTAACGCCTGGAAACACCATATATTTT | CASSWTLTPGNTIYF
TRBD1 | TRBJ2-2 | TRBV15 | once | TGTGCCACCAGCAGGGACAGGGGGAACACCGGGGAGCTGTTTTTT | CATSRDRGNTGELFF
- | TRBJ2-1 | TRBV11-3 | - | TGTGCCAGCAGCTTAGGTGGGGGCACACGCAATGAGCAGTTCTTC | CASSLGGGTRNEQFF
TRBD2 | TRBJ2-1 | TRBV25-1 | - | TGTGCCAGCAGTGAAAATCCCCCTTGGCTAGCGGGGGGGGAGCAGTTCTTC | CASSENPPWLAGGEQFF
TRBD1 | TRBJ1-2 | TRBV7-2 | - | TGTGCCAGCAGCTATCGACAGGGGTCTTGGTATGGCTACACCTTC | CASSYRQGSWYGYTF
TRBD1 | TRBJ1-1 | TRBV18 | - | TGTGCCAGCACCGGGGGACAGGGGCATACTGAAGCTTTCTTT | CASTGGQGHTEAFF
- | TRBJ1-2 | TRBV5-4 | - | TGTGCCAGCAGCTTCCAGGGGACTAACTATGGCTACACCTTC | CASSFQGTNYGYTF
TRBD1 | TRBJ1-2 | TRBV5-1 | - | TGCGCCAGCAGCTTGGACTCTTACAGGGGCAACTATGGCTACACCTTC | CASSLDSYRGNYGYTF
- | TRBJ1-1 | TRBV2 | - | TGTGCCAGCTCCCGGGGAAGAACTGAAGCTTTCTTT | CASSRGRTEAFF
- | TRBJ1-1 | TRBV13 | - | TGTGCCAGCAGCTTAGTTCCAGGGAATGGGATGAACACTGAAGCTTTCTTT | CASSLVPGNGMNTEAFF
TRBD2 | TRBJ2-7 | TRBV4-3 | - | TGCGCCAGCAGCCAATTCCTGGCTGGCGGGGGTTCCTACGAGCAGTACTTC | CASSQFLAGGGSYEQYF
TRBD1 | TRBJ1-6 | TRBV13 | - | TGTGCCAGCAGCCTAGGGGGCCCCACCCTCCACTTT | CASSLGGPTLHF
- | TRBJ1-4 | TRBV7-2 | - | TGTGCCAGCAGCTTAGTAGGGGGTACACCTAATGAAAAACTGTTTTTT | CASSLVGGTPNEKLFF
TRBD1 | TRBJ2-7 | TRBV6-1 | - | TGTGCCAGCAGTGAATCTGGACAGGGGGCCTACGAGCAGTACTTC | CASSESGQGAYEQYF
- | TRBJ2-5 | TRBV13 | few | TGTGCCAGCAGCTTAGGGGGAAGCGGCCAAGAGACCCAGTACTTC | CASSLGGSGQETQYF
TRBD2 | TRBJ2-3 | TRBV13 | - | TGTGCCAGCAGCCCCCCCGCGGGGGGGCCGGGCACAGATACGCAGTATTTT | CASSPPAGGPGTDTQYF
- | TRBJ2-2 | TRBV7-8 | - | TGTGCCAGCAGCTTGGAGGGGGCTGGAACCGGGGAGCTGGTTTTT | CASSLEGAGTGELVF
- | TRBJ1-5 | TRBV6-1 | - | TGTGCCAGCGGAGGGGGGGCCGGGTATCAGCCCCAGCATTTT | CASGGGAGYQPQHF
TRBD2 | TRBJ2-4 | TRBV9 | - | TGTGCCAGCAGCGCATCGAGGGGCGGGGGGGTTGCCAAAAACATTCAGTACTTC | CASSASRGGGVAKNIQYF
TRBD1 | TRBJ1-4 | TRBV2 | - | TGTGCCAGCAGTGAAGCGCAGGGGGAAACTAATGAAAAACTGTTTTTT | CASSEAQGETNEKLFF
- | TRBJ1-1 | TRBV2 | - | TGTGCCAGCATGGGGCGGTTTGGGGCCAGGGGGAACACTGAAGCTTTCTTT | CASMGRFGARGNTEAFF
- | TRBJ1-2 | TRBV9 | - | TGTGCCAGCAGCGGAGGAGGGCTGGACTATGGCTACACCTTC | CASSGGGLDYGYTF
TRBD2 | TRBJ2-3 | TRBV7-2 | - | TGTGCCAGCAGCTTAGCGGCCGGGACTATTAGCACAGATACGCAGTATTTT | CASSLAAGTISTDTQYF
- | TRBJ1-6 | TRBV15 | - | TGTGCCACCAGCAGGGGAGGATCAGGAGAACTAAATTCACCCCTCCACTTT | CATSRGGSGELNSPLHF
TRBD1 | TRBJ1-1 | TRBV5-5 | - | TGTGCCAGCAGACCCGGGACAGTTAACACTGAAGCTTTCTTT | CASRPGTVNTEAFF
- | TRBJ2-3 | TRBV14 | - | TGTGCCAGCAGCCAAGAAATCGGGTTAACGGCAGATACGCAGTATTTT | CASSQEIGLTADTQYF
TRBD1 | TRBJ1-2 | TRBV29-1 | - | TGCAGCGTTGTTATGTGGGCAGGGGGCGCGAACTATGGCTACACCTTC | CSVVMWAGGANYGYTF
- | TRBJ1-1 | TRBV19 | - | TGTGCCAGTAGTATGGAGGGACCCACTGAAGCTTTCTTT | CASSMEGPTEAFF
- | TRBJ2-1 | TRBV6-5 | few | TGTGCCAGCAGTTACTCGGCTTTATCTTGGCAGTTCTTC | CASSYSALSWQFF
- | TRBJ2-7 | TRBV10-1 | - | TGCGCCAGCAGTGAGTCGCCGCGTGGAGCCGGCTACGAGCAGTACTTC | CASSESPRGAGYEQYF
- | TRBJ2-7 | TRBV15 | - | TGTGCCACCAGCAGTGCGGGACGGATGCTTTTGTACGAGCAGTACTTC | CATSSAGRMLLYEQYF
TRBD2 | TRBJ2-4 | TRBV4-3 | - | TGCGCCAGCAGCCAAGATCCGGGGCTAGCGGGGGCCGAGGTTCAGTACTTC | CASSQDPGLAGAEVQYF
- | TRBJ1-1 | TRBV5-6 | - | TGTGCCAGCAGCTCGGGGGGAGGGACGAATGAAGCTTTCTTT | CASSSGGGTNEAFF
- | TRBJ2-7 | TRBV6-8 | - | TGTGCCAGCAGCCAAACAGGGTCCCGAGACTACGAGCAGTACTTC | CASSQTGSRDYEQYF
- | TRBJ1-5 | TRBV21-1 | - | TGTGCCAGCAGCAAAGTAGGGGGTAATCAGCCCCAGCATTTT | CASSKVGGNQPQHF
- | TRBJ1-6 | TRBV7-2 | - | TGTGCCAGCAGCACGGGATCTGCGTATCCCCTCCACTTT | CASSTGSAYPLHF
- | TRBJ2-6 | TRBV30 | few | TGTGCCTGGAAGACCGTAGGGGTTGGGGCCAACGTCCTGACTTTC | CAWKTVGVGANVLTF
- | TRBJ1-1 | TRBV11-1 | - | TGTGCCAGCAGCTCTATACCATGGAACACTGAAGCTTTCTTT | CASSSIPWNTEAFF
- | TRBJ1-1 | TRBV7-8 | - | TGTGCCAGCAGCACTGTGAGTCAGGGCGACACTGAAGCTTTCTTT | CASSTVSQGDTEAFF
- | TRBJ2-1 | TRBV6-5 | - | TGTGCCAGCAGTTACTCGGCCTCCTACAATGAGCAGTTCTTC | CASSYSASYNEQFF
TRBD2 | TRBJ2-1 | TRBV4-2 | - | TGTGCCAGCAGCGCGACACCGAGCGGGACGGCCTACAATGAGCAGTTCTTC | CASSATPSGTAYNEQFF
- | TRBJ1-2 | TRBV7-9 | - | TGTGCCAGCAGCTTAGACCAGGGACTAGTCTATGGCTACACCTTC | CASSLDQGLVYGYTF
- | TRBJ2-5 | TRBV15 | - | TGTGCCACCAGCAAGGACAGCGGCGAGACCCAGTACTTC | CATSKDSGETQYF
- | TRBJ2-7 | TRBV30 | once | TGTGCCTTAGGGGCGAGCTCCTACGAGCAGTACTTC | CALGASSYEQYF
- | TRBJ1-4 | TRBV7-8 | - | TGTGCCAGCAGGCCTTCTCCGGCCCCCGCGGCTAATGAAAAACTGTTTTTT | CASRPSPAPAANEKLFF
- | TRBJ2-3 | TRBV21-1 | - | TGTGCCAGCAGCAACTCCGGGCTGGTAGCGTTAGATACGCAGTATTTT | CASSNSGLVALDTQYF
- | TRBJ1-1 | TRBV7-2 | once | TGTGCCAGCAGCCCCAGACAGATGAACACTGAAGCTTTCTTT | CASSPRQMNTEAFF